Listed below are T cell receptor beta chains from one sample, sequenced in a study of OX40 agonist ivuxolimab in advanced cancers. Data came from immunoSEQ multiplex PCR; TCRdb stores just in-frame clones and leaves some out. Among approximately 58,000 clones, 91% were seen once, and the ten largest hold about 0.46%. The starting material was CD4+ or CD8+ T cells sorted from blood, obtained in a trial of the OX40 agonist ivuxolimab. These receptor sequences come from an adult with an advanced solid tumor such as melanoma, head and neck, liver or kidney cancer. Each CDR3 is given with its conserved first and last residue.

j_call v_call cdr3_aa
TRBJ2-1 TRBV11-3 CASSLGLSSYNEQFF
TRBJ1-1 TRBV2 CASSEIQENAFF
TRBJ2-7 TRBV6-5 CASRSGWGSSYEQYF
TRBJ2-7 TRBV6-1 CASSEALRRTGFSYEQYF
TRBJ2-7 TRBV5-1 CASSPWLAGSYEQYF
- TRBV5-1 CASSWDSPNYEQYF
TRBJ2-3 TRBV30 CAWSPPGSGRLYTQYF
TRBJ1-1 TRBV6-5 CASSYSGTVAFF
TRBJ2-7 TRBV18 CASSPLSSGGRSYEQYF
TRBJ2-5 TRBV2 CARAGGPSETQYF
TRBJ2-2 TRBV4-1 CASSRPGTAHTGELFF
TRBJ1-4 TRBV19 CASSMGQSTTNEKLFF
TRBJ1-3 TRBV30 CAWSSSSDHSGNTIYF
TRBJ2-4 TRBV10-2 CASSETGVGNIQYF
TRBJ1-1 TRBV30 CAWSGQGIGTEAFF
TRBJ2-1 TRBV10-3 CAISPGLDDNEQFF